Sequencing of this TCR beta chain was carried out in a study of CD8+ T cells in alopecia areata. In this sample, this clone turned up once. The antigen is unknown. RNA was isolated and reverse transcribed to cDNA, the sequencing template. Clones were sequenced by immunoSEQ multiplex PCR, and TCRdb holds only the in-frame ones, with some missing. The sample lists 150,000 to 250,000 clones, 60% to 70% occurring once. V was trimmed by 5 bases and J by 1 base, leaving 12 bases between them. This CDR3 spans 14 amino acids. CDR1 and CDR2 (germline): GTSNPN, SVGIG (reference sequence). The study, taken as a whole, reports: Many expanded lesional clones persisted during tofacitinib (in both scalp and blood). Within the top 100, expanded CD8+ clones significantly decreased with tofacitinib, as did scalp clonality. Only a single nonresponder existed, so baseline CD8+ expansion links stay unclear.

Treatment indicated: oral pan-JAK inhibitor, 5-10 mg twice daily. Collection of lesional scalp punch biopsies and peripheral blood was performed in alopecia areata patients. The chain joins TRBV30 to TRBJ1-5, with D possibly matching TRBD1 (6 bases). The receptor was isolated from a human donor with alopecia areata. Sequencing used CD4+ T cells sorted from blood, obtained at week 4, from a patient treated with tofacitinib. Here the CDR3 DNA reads TGTGCCTGGCGAAAAGGGGGAAGCAATCAGCCCCAGCATTTT. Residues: CAWRKGGSNQPQHF.